Listed here are 16 T cell receptor beta chains from one sample, sequenced in a study of OX40 agonist ivuxolimab in advanced cancers. TCRdb's copy holds only in-frame clones and misses some; the assay was immunoSEQ multiplex PCR. The sample shows more than 40,000 clones, 88% of them seen only once. The sample in question was CD4+ or CD8+ T cells sorted from blood, obtained in a trial of the OX40 agonist ivuxolimab. These receptor sequences come from an adult with an advanced solid tumor such as melanoma, head and neck, liver or kidney cancer.

The chain links TRBV6-1 to TRBJ1-2, with a possible D match to TRBD1 (6 bases). Germline V gene lookup returns CDR1 MNHNS and CDR2 SASEGT. Deletions cut 8 bases from V and 2 bases from J, with 9 bases between. The CDR3 covers 12 residues. The CDR3 sequence is CASGTINYGYTF. The CDR3 region has the DNA TGTGCCAGCGGGACAATCAACTATGGCTACACCTTC.

The CDR3 bases are TGTGCCAGCAGCTTAGTTGGGGGAGGCGGTGAAAAACTGTTTTTT. The encoded protein is CASSLVGGGGEKLFF. The gene calls are TRBV7-6 and TRBJ1-4; a weak D match, TRBD1 (5 bases). The CDR3 totals 15 residues. V was clipped by 1 base and J by 7 bases, with 13 bases between them. From germline, CDR1 is SGHVS and CDR2 FNYEAQ.

V and J are TRBV10-3 and TRBJ2-3; 7 bases align to TRBD1. Germline V CDR1 and CDR2: ENHRY, SYGVKD. V dropped 6 bases and J dropped 4; count of bases not matched to a gene: 7. CDR3 size: 14 residues. The CDR3 coding sequence is TGTGCCATCAGACAAGGGGGCTTCCCAGATACGCAGTATTTT. Translation gives CAIRQGGFPDTQYF.

The genes are TRBV30 and TRBJ2-7; a weak D match, TRBD1 (6 bases). The ends were cut back, 5 bases at V and 3 bases at J, with 14 bases in the middle. The CDR3 is made up of 13 amino acids. From germline, CDR1 is GTSNPN and CDR2 SVGIG (reference sequence). The CDR3 bases are TGTGCCTGGGAAGAACAGGGCCGCTACGAGCAGTACTTC. It translates to CAWEEQGRYEQYF.

This sequence joins TRBV19 and TRBJ1-5; D not certain. The CDR3 has 12 residues. Trimming left V 3 bases short and J 4 bases short, with 4 bases between. Germline V lookup: CDR1 LNHDA, CDR2 SQIVND (reference sequence). CDR3 region: CASSIGNQPQHF. DNA of the CDR3: TGTGCCAGTAGTATTGGGAATCAGCCCCAGCATTTT.

The J gene is TRBJ2-3, the V gene TRBV5-1; D not certain. The V end was cut by 0 bases, the J end by 6 bases, with 11 bases between. The CDR3 totals 14 residues. Germline V lookup: CDR1 SGHRS, CDR2 YFSETQ. CDR3 DNA sequence: TGCGCCAGCAGCTTGGCCAGGTTATCCGATACGCAGTATTTT. It encodes CASSLARLSDTQYF.

The chain employs TRBV21-1 and TRBJ2-5; the table's D call of TRBD2 was not tested on the DNA. TRBV21-1 is shown as a pseudogene. CDR3 length: 15 residues. Here the CDR3 reads CASSGRAKLQETQYF. The CDR3 coding sequence is TGTGCCAGCAGCGGGAGAGCAAAATTACAAGAGACCCAGTACTTC.

This clone has a single count. This rearrangement joins TRBV2 to TRBJ1-1; no firm D call. Germline V CDR1 and CDR2: SNHLY, FYNNEI. V was shortened by 8 bases and J by 1 base, with 11 bases between the two germline ends. The CDR3 has 13 residues. This chain's CDR3 is CASSRDQNTEAFF. The DNA of the CDR3 is TGTGCCAGCTCGAGAGACCAGAACACTGAAGCTTTCTTT.

The chain links TRBV5-4 to TRBJ2-3; 8 nucleotides agree with TRBD2. The germline gives CDR1 SGHNT, CDR2 YYREEE (reference sequence). V gave up 2 bases and J gave up 2 bases; unmatched junction bases: 4. This CDR3 contains 15 residues. The CDR3 DNA is TGTGCCAGCAGCTTCGGGACTAGTCTCACAGATACGCAGTATTTT. Translating it yields CASSFGTSLTDTQYF.

The rearrangement links TRBV4-2 to TRBJ2-5; 7 bases are a match to TRBD1. The CDR3 runs 13 residues. Unmatched junction bases numbered 4, after V lost 4 bases and J lost 5 bases. The germline V gene encodes CDR1 LGHNA and CDR2 YNFKEQ. CDR3 loop: CASSRKGAETQYF. The CDR3 nucleotides are TGTGCCAGCAGCCGAAAGGGGGCCGAGACCCAGTACTTC.

The rearrangement joins TRBV5-1 to TRBJ2-1, with D perhaps TRBD1 (6 bases). The CDR3 runs to 14 residues. Trimming stripped 3 bases from V and 0 bases from J, with 7 bases between. Germline V gene lookup returns CDR1 SGHRS and CDR2 YFSETQ. The CDR3 sequence: CASSWDISYNEQFF. The CDR3 DNA follows: TGCGCCAGCAGCTGGGACATCTCCTACAATGAGCAGTTCTTC.

The chain recombines TRBV2 with TRBJ1-1; the D is unclear. V was cut by 2 bases and J by 10 bases, with 14 bases left in between. CDR3 size: 13 residues. The germline V gene encodes CDR1 SNHLY and CDR2 FYNNEI. The CDR3 sequence is CASSERTGIRAFF. The CDR3 DNA reads TGTGCCAGCAGTGAAAGGACGGGGATTCGAGCTTTCTTT.

V usage is TRBV7-2 and J usage is TRBJ2-1; D is uncertain. The germline V and J ends were trimmed by 1 base and 2 bases, with 12 bases remaining between them. The CDR3 is 16 residues long. Per the germline V gene, CDR1 is SGHTA and CDR2 is FQGNSA. The DNA for the CDR3 is TGTGCCAGCAGCTTAGAAGGTACTGTAACCTACAATGAGCAGTTCTTC. Translating gives CASSLEGTVTYNEQFF.

This clone occurred once. The genes are TRBV5-6 and TRBJ1-2; 7 nucleotides align to TRBD1. Germline CDR1 is SGHDT and CDR2 is YYEEEE. The CDR3 sequence is 15 residues long. V lost 0 bases and J lost 8; bases outside the gene matches: 10. In DNA, the CDR3 is TGTGCCAGCAGCTTGGGAGGGGGCGCGGGAGAAGGCTACACCTTC. Translated: CASSLGGGAGEGYTF.

To note about this clone: The identical CDR3 is also encoded by other nucleotide sequences in the sample. The V call is TRBV12-5, the J call TRBJ1-5, with D tentatively TRBD1 (5 bases). The V gene's germline CDR1 is LGHNT and CDR2 FRNRAP. CDR3 length: 14 residues. Trimming took 9 bases from V and 4 from J, leaving 16 bases between them. The CDR3 loop is CASSRDGANQPQHF. The DNA for the CDR3 is TGTGCTAGCAGCAGGGACGGTGCAAATCAGCCCCAGCATTTT. Supplemented by reference TRBV12-5 and TRBJ1-5, the full variable domain reads DARVTQTPRHKVTEMGQEVTMRCQPILGHNTVFWYRQTMMQGLELLAYFRNRAPLDDSGMPKDRFSAEMPDATLATLKIQPSEPRDSAVYFCASSRDGANQPQHFGDGTRLSIL.

The rearrangement uses TRBV5-1 and TRBJ2-5; 7 bases map to TRBD1. Per the germline V gene, CDR1 is SGHRS and CDR2 is YFSETQ. Trimming at V came to 4 bases and at J to 0 bases, leaving 3 bases not matched to a gene. This CDR3 spans 14 amino acids. The CDR3 reads CASSRGTDQETQYF. CDR3 in DNA: TGCGCCAGCAGCCGAGGGACAGACCAAGAGACCCAGTACTTC.